Each of the 21 T cell receptor beta chains below was sequenced from the same sample in a study of cytomegalovirus exposure and HLA in healthy donors. A multiplex PCR was run with 60 Vbeta primers and 13 Jbeta primers. The table came from immunoSEQ multiplex PCR; TCRdb's copy has only in-frame clones and leaves some out. The sample has over 150,000 clones, approximately 80% seen once. The sample taken for sequencing was PBMCs. These receptors came from a man aged 30 to 45 in good health and CMV-seropositive.

This clone was observed a few times. The CDR3 DNA is TGTGCCATCAGGGGGGACAGGGGAGAGGTGGATAATGAAAAACTGTTTTTT. It translates to CAIRGDRGEVDNEKLFF. The rearrangement joins TRBV10-3 to TRBJ1-4; TRBD1 matches 10 bases. V gave up 6 bases and J gave up 4 bases; unmatched junction bases: 11. In germline, CDR1 is ENHRY, CDR2 SYGVKD. This CDR3 region has 17 residues.

This clone was observed a few times. The V and J genes are TRBV6-1 and TRBJ2-3; 9 bases agree with TRBD2. Germline loops: CDR1 MNHNS, CDR2 SASEGT. CDR3 length equals 15 residues. V lost 3 bases and J lost 1; bases outside the gene matches: 2. CDR3 in DNA: TGTGCCAGCAGTGAGATAGCGGGGGGCACAGATACGCAGTATTTT. Translating gives CASSEIAGGTDTQYF.

This clone occurred once. The chain couples TRBV7-2 to TRBJ1-2, with TRBD1 identical over 7 bases. This CDR3 is built from 16 residues. Germline loops: CDR1 SGHTA, CDR2 FQGNSA. Trimming cost V 4 bases and J 6 bases; bases outside gene matches: 14. The CDR3 region is CASSSPNTGASDGYTF. CDR3 coding DNA: TGTGCCAGCAGCTCTCCTAATACAGGGGCGAGCGATGGCTACACCTTC.

This clone has only a few counts. The gene calls are TRBV28 and TRBJ2-2; no clear D. The CDR3 covers 13 residues. Germline-derived CDR1 and CDR2 are MDHEN and SYDVKM. Trimming cost V 4 bases and J 3 bases, with 6 bases left between them. The CDR3 spells CASSSPDTGELFF. CDR3 DNA: TGTGCCAGCAGTTCCCCTGACACCGGGGAGCTGTTTTTT.

J is TRBJ1-5 and V is TRBV9, with D tentatively TRBD1 (5 bases). From germline, CDR1 is SGDLS and CDR2 YYNGEE. The V end lost 2 bases, the J end lost 5 bases, and 8 bases lay between the germline ends. The CDR3 covers 13 residues. The CDR3 loop reads CASSVDSYQPQHF. The CDR3 region has the DNA TGTGCCAGCAGCGTCGACAGCTATCAGCCCCAGCATTTT.

The chain employs TRBV27 and TRBJ2-7, with TRBD2 matching 13 bases. Unmatched junction bases numbered 2, after V lost 4 bases and J lost 2 bases. CDR1 and CDR2 from the germline V gene are MNHEY and SMNVEV (reference sequence). The CDR3 is 15 amino acids. The DNA of the CDR3 is TGTGCCAGCAGTTCGGGACTAGCGGGGCCCTACGAGCAGTACTTC. It yields the protein CASSSGLAGPYEQYF.

This chain links TRBV4-3 with TRBJ2-3; 11 nucleotides agree with TRBD2. The V segment lost 0 bases and the J segment 4 bases; nucleotides outside the gene matches: 9. This CDR3 contains 18 residues. Germline CDR1 reads LGHNA; CDR2 reads YSLEER. The DNA for the CDR3 is TGCGCCAGCAGCCAAGATGAGCCACTAGCGGGGGCCTCAGATACGCAGTATTTT. It specifies CASSQDEPLAGASDTQYF.

This clone was seen a few times. V is TRBV6-1 and J is TRBJ2-7; a possible D gene is TRBD1 (6 bases). With 10 bases removed from V and 0 bases from J, the gap between germline ends came to 19 bases. This CDR3 comprises 15 residues. Germline V CDR1 and CDR2: MNHNS, SASEGT. The CDR3 sequence: CATYDRDTISYEQYF. In DNA form, the CDR3 reads TGTGCCACCTACGACCGGGACACGATCTCCTACGAGCAGTACTTC.

This chain connects TRBV28 to TRBJ2-6; the D is unclear. Germline-derived CDR1 and CDR2 are MDHEN and SYDVKM. V shed 7 bases and J shed 4 bases, with 5 bases lying between them. The CDR3 is made up of 12 amino acids. The CDR3: CASNSGANVLTF. The CDR3 bases are TGTGCCAGCAACTCGGGGGCCAACGTCCTGACTTTC.

This chain uses TRBV6-1 with TRBJ2-4, with D hard to call. The CDR3 contains 13 residues. CDR1 and CDR2 from the germline V gene are MNHNS and SASEGT. V was pared by 4 bases and J by 5 bases, with 9 bases between. This chain's CDR3 is CASSGRLENIQYF. In DNA, the CDR3 is TGTGCCAGCAGTGGGCGGCTAGAAAACATTCAGTACTTC.

The chain couples TRBV9 to TRBJ2-7; TRBD1 agrees at 7 bases. From germline, CDR1 is SGDLS and CDR2 YYNGEE. V lost 4 bases to trimming and J lost 7 bases; unmatched junction nucleotides: 8. The CDR3 has 13 residues. The CDR3: CASSSTGLGEQYF. CDR3 DNA: TGTGCCAGCAGCTCGACAGGGCTCGGTGAGCAGTACTTC.

J is TRBJ1-6 and V is TRBV7-9; no reliable D call. The V end lost 5 bases, the J end lost 6 bases, and 14 bases lay between the germline ends. In germline, CDR1 is SEHNR, CDR2 FQNEAQ (reference sequence). The CDR3 has 15 residues. Written as DNA, the CDR3 is TGTGCCAGCAGCCCTACGGGTCCTTTTAATTCACCCCTCCACTTT. Translating gives CASSPTGPFNSPLHF.

The rearrangement links TRBV28 to TRBJ1-1, with 8 bases identical to TRBD1. This CDR3 region has 12 residues. V shed 5 bases and J 13 bases; nucleotides not matched to a gene: 9. Germline V gene lookup returns CDR1 MDHEN and CDR2 SYDVKM. The CDR3 bases are TGTGCCAGCAGTGTCCGGACAGGGTGGGTTTTCTTT. Its protein is CASSVRTGWVFF. Full variable domain (rest looked up from reference TRBV28 and TRBJ1-1): DVKVTQSSRYLVKRTGEKVFLECVQDMDHENMFWYRQDPGLGLRLIYFSYDVKMKEKGDIPEGYSVSREKKERFSLILESASTNQTSMYLCASSVRTGWVFFGQGTRLTVV.

The V and J genes are TRBV6-5 and TRBJ1-2, with 9 positions matching TRBD1. Germline assignment: CDR1 MNHEY and CDR2 SVGAGI. The CDR3 is 14 amino acids. Losses at the gene ends were 6 bases for V and 4 bases for J; bases not matched to a gene: 6. In nucleotides, the CDR3 is TGTGCCAGCAGCTCCACGACAGGGGGCTATGGCTACACCTTC. Encoded protein: CASSSTTGGYGYTF.

The V gene is TRBV11-2, the J gene TRBJ1-1; TRBD1 agrees at 10 bases. Unmatched junction bases numbered 2, after V lost 6 bases and J lost 1 base. The CDR3 loop spans 14 amino acids. CDR1 and CDR2 (germline): SGHAT, FQNNGV. As DNA, the CDR3 is TGTGCCAGCAGTCGGACAGGGGGGAACACTGAAGCTTTCTTT. Translation gives CASSRTGGNTEAFF.

The CDR3 nucleotides read TGTGCCAGCAGCTTAGGACACAGGGTCAATTCACCCCTCCACTTT. Translating gives CASSLGHRVNSPLHF. The J gene is TRBJ1-6, the V gene TRBV7-3; D is possibly TRBD1 (6 bases). The ends were cut back, 2 bases at V and 7 bases at J, with 12 bases in the middle. The germline V gene encodes CDR1 SGHTA and CDR2 FQGTGA. CDR3 length: 15 residues.

There are a few counts of this clone. This chain uses TRBV1 with TRBJ1-5. TRBV1 is listed as a pseudogene. This CDR3 has 16 amino acids. CDR3 nucleotides: TGCACCAGCAGCCAAGATGGCGGGGGCAGCAATCAGCCCCAGCATTTT. It specifies CTSSQDGGGSNQPQHF.

The J gene is TRBJ1-6, the V gene TRBV5-1; 9 positions match TRBD1. There are 15 residues in the CDR3. Germline CDR1 is SGHRS and CDR2 is YFSETQ. The V gene end was trimmed by 2 bases and the J gene end by 8 bases; junction bases not matched to a gene: 5. The CDR3 region is CASSLPGQGYSPLHF. The DNA for the CDR3 is TGCGCCAGCAGCTTACCGGGACAGGGATATTCACCCCTCCACTTT.

The V gene is TRBV5-6, the J gene TRBJ1-6; weak D call: TRBD1 (5 bases). V was cut by 2 bases and J by 7 bases, with 10 bases left in between. Per germline, CDR1 SGHDT and CDR2 YYEEEE. The CDR3 is 14 residues long. CDR3: CASSFRGVNSPLHF. CDR3 nucleotide sequence: TGTGCCAGCAGCTTCCGGGGGGTGAATTCACCCCTCCACTTT.

CDR3 sequence: CASSQAGRATEAFF. The CDR3 bases are TGTGCCAGCAGCCAAGCTGGCAGGGCCACTGAAGCTTTCTTT. The V call is TRBV14, the J call TRBJ1-1, with D perhaps matching TRBD1 (5 bases). Germline CDR1 and CDR2: SGHDN and FVKESK. V was shortened by 1 base and J by 4 bases, with 10 bases between the two germline ends. The CDR3 runs to 14 residues.

The chain recombines TRBV7-2 with TRBJ2-5, with 9 positions matching TRBD2. With V trimmed by 4 bases and J by 2 bases, 8 bases remained unmatched. Germline CDR1 SGHTA, CDR2 FQGNSA. The CDR3 length is 16 residues. The CDR3 DNA reads TGTGCCAGCAGCTCGACGCGTAGCGGGGGACAAGAGACCCAGTACTTC. Its protein is CASSSTRSGGQETQYF.